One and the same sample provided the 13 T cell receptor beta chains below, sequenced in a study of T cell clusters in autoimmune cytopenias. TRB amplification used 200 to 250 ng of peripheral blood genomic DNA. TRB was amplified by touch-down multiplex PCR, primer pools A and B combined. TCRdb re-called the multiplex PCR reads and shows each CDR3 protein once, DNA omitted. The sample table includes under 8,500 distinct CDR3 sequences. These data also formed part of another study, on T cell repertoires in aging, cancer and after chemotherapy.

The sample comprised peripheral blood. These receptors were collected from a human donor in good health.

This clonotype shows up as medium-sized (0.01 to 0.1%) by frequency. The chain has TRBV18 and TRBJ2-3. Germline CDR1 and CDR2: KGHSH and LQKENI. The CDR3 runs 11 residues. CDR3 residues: CASTGTDTQYF.

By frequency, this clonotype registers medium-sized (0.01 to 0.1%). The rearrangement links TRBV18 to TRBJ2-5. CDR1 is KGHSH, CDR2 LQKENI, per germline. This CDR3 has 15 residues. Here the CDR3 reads CASSMRMGSQETQYF.

CDR3 region: CASSYDRNYGYTF. The chain couples TRBV6-5 to TRBJ1-2; lacking DNA, the TRBD1 call made by TCRdb goes unchecked. Germline V lookup: CDR1 MNHEY, CDR2 SVGAGI. The length of the CDR3 is 13 residues.

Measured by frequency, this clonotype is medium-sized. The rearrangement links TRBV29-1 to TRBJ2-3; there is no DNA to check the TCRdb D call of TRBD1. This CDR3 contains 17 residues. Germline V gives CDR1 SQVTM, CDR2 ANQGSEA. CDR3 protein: CSVDGHGGRTGTDTQYF.

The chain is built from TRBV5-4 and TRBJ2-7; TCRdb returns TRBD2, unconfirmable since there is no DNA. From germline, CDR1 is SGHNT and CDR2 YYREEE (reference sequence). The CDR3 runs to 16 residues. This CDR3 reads CASSPPSLAGVGEQYF.

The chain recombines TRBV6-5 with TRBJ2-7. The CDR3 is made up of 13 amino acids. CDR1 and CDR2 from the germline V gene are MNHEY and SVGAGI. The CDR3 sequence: CASTTVGAYEQYF.

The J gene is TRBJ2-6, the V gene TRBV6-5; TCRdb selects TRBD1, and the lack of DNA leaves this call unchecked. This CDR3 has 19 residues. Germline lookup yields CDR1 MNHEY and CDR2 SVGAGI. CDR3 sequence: CASSERSGKAGPGANVLTF.

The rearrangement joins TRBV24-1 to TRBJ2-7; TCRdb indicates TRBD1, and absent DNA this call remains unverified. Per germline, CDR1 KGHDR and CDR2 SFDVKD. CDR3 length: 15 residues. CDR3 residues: CATSDVPGRGYEQYF.

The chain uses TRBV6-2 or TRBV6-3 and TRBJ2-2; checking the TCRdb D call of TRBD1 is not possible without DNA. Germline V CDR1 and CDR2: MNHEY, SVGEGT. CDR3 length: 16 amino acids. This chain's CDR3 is CASSSGQGWATGELFF.

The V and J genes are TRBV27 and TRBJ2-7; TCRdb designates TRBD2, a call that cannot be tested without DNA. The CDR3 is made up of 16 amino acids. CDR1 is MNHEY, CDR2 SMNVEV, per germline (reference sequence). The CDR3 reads CASSSTSGILSYEQYF.

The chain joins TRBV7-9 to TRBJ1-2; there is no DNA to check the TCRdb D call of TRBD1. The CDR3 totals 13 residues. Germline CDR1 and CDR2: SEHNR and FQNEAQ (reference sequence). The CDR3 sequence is CASSLTGYYGYTF.

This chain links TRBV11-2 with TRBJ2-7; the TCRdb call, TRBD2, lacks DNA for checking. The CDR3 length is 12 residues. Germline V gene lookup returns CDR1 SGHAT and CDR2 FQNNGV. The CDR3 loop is CASSPTRDEQYF.

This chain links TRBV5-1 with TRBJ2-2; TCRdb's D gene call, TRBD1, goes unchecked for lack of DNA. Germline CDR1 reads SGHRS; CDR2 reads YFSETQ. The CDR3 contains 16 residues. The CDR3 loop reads CASSLVQGADTGELFF.